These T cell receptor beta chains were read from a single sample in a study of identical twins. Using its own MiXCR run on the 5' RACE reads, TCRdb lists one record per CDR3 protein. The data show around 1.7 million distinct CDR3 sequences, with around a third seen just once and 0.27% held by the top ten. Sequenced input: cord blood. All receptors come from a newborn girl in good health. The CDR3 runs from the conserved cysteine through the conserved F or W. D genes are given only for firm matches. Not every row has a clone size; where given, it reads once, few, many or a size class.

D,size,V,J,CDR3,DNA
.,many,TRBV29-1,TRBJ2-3,CSVERDPWRDTQYF,TGCAGCGTTGAAAGGGACCCCTGGAGGGATACGCAGTATTTT
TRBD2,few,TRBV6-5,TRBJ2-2,CASSGNSGRTGELFF,TGTGCCAGCAGTGGAAATAGCGGGAGAACCGGGGAGCTGTTTTTT
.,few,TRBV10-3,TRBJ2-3,CAISDSHDTDTQYF,TGTGCCATCAGTGATTCACATGACACAGATACGCAGTATTTT
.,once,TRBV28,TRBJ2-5,CASSPAGRNEQYF,TGTGCCAGCAGTCCAGCGGGTCGGAATGAGCAGTACTTC
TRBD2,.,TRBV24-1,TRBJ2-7,CATSRASGSLGEQYF,TGTGCCACCAGCAGAGCTAGCGGGAGCTTGGGTGAGCAGTACTTC
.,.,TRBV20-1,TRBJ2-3,CSAPRAGSDTQYF,TGCAGTGCTCCCCGGGCAGGTTCAGATACGCAGTATTTT
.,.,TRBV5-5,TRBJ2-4,CASSLLSGAVKNIQYF,TGTGCCAGCAGCTTGTTGTCGGGGGCAGTCAAAAACATTCAGTACTTC
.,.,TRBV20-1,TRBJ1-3,CSASLGGSGNTIYF,TGCAGTGCTAGTTTAGGGGGCTCTGGAAACACCATATATTTT
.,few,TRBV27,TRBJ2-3,CASSSRWEFLTDTQYF,TGTGCCAGCAGTTCCAGGTGGGAGTTTCTCACAGATACGCAGTATTTT
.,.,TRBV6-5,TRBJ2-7,CASSYSGTSSSNYEQYF,TGTGCCAGCAGTTACTCCGGGACTTCTTCTTCCAACTACGAGCAGTACTTC
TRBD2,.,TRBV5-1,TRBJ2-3,CASSFLAGNADTQYF,TGCGCCAGCAGCTTCCTAGCGGGGAACGCAGATACGCAGTATTTT
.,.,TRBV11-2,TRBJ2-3,CASSLGPRVTSTDTQYF,TGTGCCAGCAGCTTAGGTCCCAGGGTGACTAGCACAGATACGCAGTATTTT
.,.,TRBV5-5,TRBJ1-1,CASSFWAGMNTEAFF,TGTGCCAGCAGCTTCTGGGCAGGCATGAACACTGAAGCTTTCTTT
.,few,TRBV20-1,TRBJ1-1,CSAREVTGILNTEAFF,TGCAGTGCTAGAGAGGTTACGGGAATACTGAACACTGAAGCTTTCTTT
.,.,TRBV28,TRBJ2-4,CASSLVFLGRAKNIQYF,TGTGCCAGCAGCTTAGTTTTCCTAGGACGAGCCAAAAACATTCAGTACTTC
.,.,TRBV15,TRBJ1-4,CATSRDRGIANEKLFF,TGTGCCACCAGCAGAGATCGAGGTATTGCTAATGAAAAACTGTTTTTT
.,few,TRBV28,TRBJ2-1,CASSFGGMNEQFF,TGTGCCAGCAGTTTTGGGGGAATGAATGAGCAGTTCTTC
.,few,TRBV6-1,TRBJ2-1,CASTRTRGVGNEQFF,TGTGCCAGCACCAGAACACGCGGGGTAGGGAATGAGCAGTTCTTC
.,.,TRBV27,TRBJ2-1,CASSPTDSFPHEQFF,TGTGCCAGCAGTCCCACGGACTCTTTCCCCCACGAGCAGTTCTTC
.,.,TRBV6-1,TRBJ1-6,CASTREGDSPLHF,TGTGCCAGCACCCGAGAGGGGGATTCACCCCTCCACTTT
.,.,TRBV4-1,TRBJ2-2,CASSPPGAGELFF,TGCGCCAGCAGCCCCCCCGGGGCCGGGGAGCTGTTTTTT
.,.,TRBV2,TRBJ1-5,CATHEGINQPQHF,TGTGCCACCCATGAGGGTATAAATCAGCCCCAGCATTTT
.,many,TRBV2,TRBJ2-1,CASSEAGPYNEQFF,TGTGCCAGCAGTGAAGCGGGACCCTACAATGAGCAGTTCTTC
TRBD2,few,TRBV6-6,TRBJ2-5,CASSYSAGVRMETKYF,TGTGCCAGCAGTTACTCGGCGGGGGTAAGGATGGAGACCAAGTACTTC
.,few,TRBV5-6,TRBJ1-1,CASSSFRSRDTEAFF,TGTGCCAGCAGCTCGTTTCGGTCAAGGGACACTGAAGCTTTCTTT
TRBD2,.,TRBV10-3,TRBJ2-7,CAISESSLAGGDYEQYF,TGTGCCATCAGTGAGTCTTCCCTAGCGGGGGGAGACTACGAGCAGTACTTC
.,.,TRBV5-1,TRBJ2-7,CASSLGSGSNEQYF,TGCGCCAGCAGCTTGGGAAGCGGATCCAATGAGCAGTACTTC
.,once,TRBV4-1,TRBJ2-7,CASSHGLSSYNEQYF,TGCGCCAGCAGCCACGGCTTGAGCTCCTACAATGAGCAGTACTTC
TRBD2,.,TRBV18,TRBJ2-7,CASSPPLSSGSYEQYF,TGTGCCAGCTCACCACCGCTCTCTAGCGGGTCCTACGAGCAGTACTTC
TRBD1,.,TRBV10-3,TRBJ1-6,CAISESDRGSSYNSPLHF,TGTGCCATCAGTGAGTCGGACAGGGGGAGCTCCTATAATTCACCCCTCCACTTT
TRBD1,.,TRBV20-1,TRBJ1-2,CSARLPTGEVIGYTF,TGCAGTGCTAGGTTACCGACAGGGGAGGTAATTGGCTACACCTTC
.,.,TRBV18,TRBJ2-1,CASSPLGRGEQFF,TGTGCCAGCTCACCTTTAGGCAGGGGCGAGCAGTTCTTC
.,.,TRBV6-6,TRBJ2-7,CASSRLEEYYEQYF,TGTGCCAGCAGCCGGCTTGAGGAGTACTACGAGCAGTACTTC
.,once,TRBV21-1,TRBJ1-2,CASGKRAGYGYTF,TGTGCCAGCGGCAAACGCGCAGGCTATGGCTACACCTTC
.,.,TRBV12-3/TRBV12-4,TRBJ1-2,CASSSSRRGGYGYTF,TGTGCCAGCAGTTCGAGCCGGAGGGGGGGATATGGCTACACCTTC
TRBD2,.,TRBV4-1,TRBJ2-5,CASSHPSGSKETQYF,TGCGCCAGCAGCCACCCTAGCGGGTCGAAAGAGACCCAGTACTTC
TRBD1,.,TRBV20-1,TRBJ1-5,CSARRNRGRSNQPQHF,TGCAGTGCTAGAAGGAACAGGGGGCGCAGCAATCAGCCCCAGCATTTT
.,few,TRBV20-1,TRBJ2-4,CSALGLGNIQYF,TGCAGTGCCCTGGGCCTAGGGAACATTCAGTACTTC
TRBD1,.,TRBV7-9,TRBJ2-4,CASRGQGMITKNIQYF,TGTGCCAGCAGAGGACAGGGAATGATCACCAAAAACATTCAGTACTTC
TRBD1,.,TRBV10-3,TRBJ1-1,CAISETGTGKTEAFF,TGTGCCATCAGTGAGACCGGGACAGGGAAAACTGAAGCTTTCTTT
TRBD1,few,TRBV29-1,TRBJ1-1,CSVEGAGTEAFF,TGCAGCGTCGAGGGGGCTGGCACTGAAGCTTTCTTT
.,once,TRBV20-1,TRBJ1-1,CSARDARTVNTEAFF,TGCAGTGCTAGAGACGCCCGGACGGTGAACACTGAAGCTTTCTTT
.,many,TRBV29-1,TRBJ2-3,CSVVRDSDTQYF,TGCAGCGTTGTAAGGGACTCAGATACGCAGTATTTT
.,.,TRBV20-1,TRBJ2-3,CSARRVGALDTQYF,TGCAGTGCTAGACGGGTGGGGGCACTAGATACGCAGTATTTT
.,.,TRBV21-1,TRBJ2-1,CASSFRDYTETQFF,TGTGCCAGCAGCTTCCGGGACTACACGGAGACCCAGTTCTTC
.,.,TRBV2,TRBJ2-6,CASSEGREWGANVLTF,TGTGCCAGCAGTGAAGGAAGGGAATGGGGGGCCAACGTCCTGACTTTC
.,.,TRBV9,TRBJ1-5,CASSPGPNPSKPQHF,TGTGCCAGCAGTCCGGGGCCCAATCCTTCTAAGCCCCAGCATTTT
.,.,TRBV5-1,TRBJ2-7,CASSVTRDPSSYEQYF,TGCGCCAGCAGCGTGACTCGGGACCCGAGCTCCTACGAGCAGTACTTC
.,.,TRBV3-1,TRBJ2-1,CASSHLVRGFYNEQFF,TGTGCCAGCAGTCATTTGGTTAGGGGCTTCTACAATGAGCAGTTCTTC
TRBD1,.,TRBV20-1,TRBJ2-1,CSARGLTGKPYNEQFF,TGCAGTGCTAGGGGTTTGACAGGGAAACCGTACAATGAGCAGTTCTTC
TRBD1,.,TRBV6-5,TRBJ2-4,CASSFLGQGSTFFQNIQYF,TGTGCCAGCAGTTTTTTAGGACAGGGGTCAACCTTTTTCCAAAACATTCAGTACTTC
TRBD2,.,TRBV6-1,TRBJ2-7,CASSEAFFGRAAEQYF,TGTGCCAGCAGTGAAGCCTTTTTCGGGAGGGCCGCCGAGCAGTACTTC
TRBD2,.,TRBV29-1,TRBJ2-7,CSVEGGLGLAGAYEQYF,TGCAGCGTTGAAGGGGGTCTGGGACTAGCGGGAGCCTACGAGCAGTACTTC
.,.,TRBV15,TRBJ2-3,CATSRDQGDDTQYF,TGTGCCACCAGCAGAGATCAGGGCGACGATACGCAGTATTTT